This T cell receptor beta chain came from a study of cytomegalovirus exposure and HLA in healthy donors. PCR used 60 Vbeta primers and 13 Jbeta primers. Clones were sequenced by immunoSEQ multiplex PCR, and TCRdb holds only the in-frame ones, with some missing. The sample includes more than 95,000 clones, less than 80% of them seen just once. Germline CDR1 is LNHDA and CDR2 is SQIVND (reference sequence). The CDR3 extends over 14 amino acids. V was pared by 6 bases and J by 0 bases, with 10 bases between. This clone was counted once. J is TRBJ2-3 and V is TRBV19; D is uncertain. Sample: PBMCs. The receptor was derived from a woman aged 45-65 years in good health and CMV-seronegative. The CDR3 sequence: CASSIPQSTDTQYF. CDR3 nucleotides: TGTGCCAGTAGCATCCCACAGAGCACAGATACGCAGTATTTT.